The source of this T cell receptor beta chain is a study of sequential checkpoint blockade in melanoma. As for the study in general: Arm A got nivolumab then ipilimumab; arm B the reverse, 1:1. Maintenance nivolumab came after either treatment sequence.

Treatment described: randomized to nivolumab then ipilimumab (arm A) or the reverse (arm B). Patients had received no earlier DNA-damaging chemotherapy. Here immunoSEQ multiplex PCR was the method, and the copy in TCRdb shows in-frame clones only, minus some. The sample lists about 22,000 clones, around 80% occurring once. The V end was cut by 4 bases, the J end by 3 bases, with 12 bases between. The germline V gene has CDR1 MNHEY and CDR2 SVGAGI. The CDR3 is 14 amino acids. The source material was CD8+ T cells sorted from blood (inferred from file names), sampled from a patient given nivolumab and ipilimumab in sequence. The chain employs TRBV6-5 and TRBJ1-1; no definite D call. The receptor's source is a human donor with melanoma. CDR3 loop: CASSFLEGYTEAFF. The CDR3 nucleotides are TGTGCCAGCAGTTTTCTTGAGGGCTACACTGAAGCTTTCTTT.